This record looks at one T cell receptor beta chain sequence and its context. What it binds is not known. Germline-derived CDR1 and CDR2 are GTSNPN and SVGIG (reference sequence). The CDR3 has 13 amino acids. The V end was cut by 3 bases, the J end by 4 bases, with 11 bases between. This sample was included in a study of identifying expanded T cells in peripheral blood. Study-wide results and caveats: Differentially abundant clones: about 1.1 between replicates, around 16 at approximately 14 days, less than 20 at four. Approximately two-week clone count variance significantly increased as total template count grew.

Method: immunoSEQ multiplex PCR; TCRdb's copy keeps in-frame clones and lacks some. This table has 91,000 or so clones, about 88% appearing once. During the collection period, no donor immune events like infections were recorded. The clonotype originates from a person aged 18 to 70 in good health. Sequences were obtained from blood. The genes are TRBV30 and TRBJ2-3; D is uncertain. The CDR3 loop reads CAWRVTKADTQYF. CDR3 nucleotides: TGTGCCTGGAGGGTTACTAAGGCAGATACGCAGTATTTT.